Below, 22 T cell receptor beta chains from the same sample are listed, as sequenced in a study of monozygotic twins with inflammatory bowel disease. TCRdb re-called the 5' RACE reads; one entry per CDR3 protein, DNA not given. The sample is made up of more than 110,000 distinct CDR3 sequences, and the top ten hold around 1.3% of it. The sequenced sample consisted of blood. Receptors were obtained from a human donor with ulcerative colitis or Crohn's disease, or a healthy co-twin of an affected twin (not recorded which).

The rearrangement joins TRBV28 to TRBJ1-5; TCRdb calls TRBD1, which cannot be checked without DNA. The CDR3 spans 15 residues. Germline lookup yields CDR1 MDHEN and CDR2 SYDVKM. The CDR3 reads CASSPSTGFNQPQHF.

The chain employs TRBV12-3 or TRBV12-4 and TRBJ2-7; as DNA is missing, the TRBD2 call by TCRdb cannot be tested. This CDR3 is built from 16 residues. CDR3 sequence reads: CASSLNIAGGSYEQYF.

This sequence joins TRBV6-5 and TRBJ1-3; TCRdb reports TRBD1, a call that lacks DNA to check it against. This CDR3 comprises 16 residues. Germline V lookup: CDR1 MNHEY, CDR2 SVGAGI. The CDR3 here is CASSYSRQGGRNTIYF.

The chain links TRBV5-1 to TRBJ1-4. CDR1 is SGHRS, CDR2 YFSETQ, per germline. The CDR3 has 14 residues. The CDR3 reads CASMEGAANEKLFF.

The chain employs TRBV7-2 and TRBJ2-7; TCRdb's D call of TRBD1 is untestable without DNA. The CDR3 is 16 amino acids. In germline, CDR1 is SGHTA, CDR2 FQGNSA. The CDR3 is CASSFLGGGNSYEQYF.

The rearrangement links TRBV28 to TRBJ2-2. The CDR3 is 14 amino acids. The V gene's germline CDR1 is MDHEN and CDR2 SYDVKM. The CDR3 loop reads CASSSIVNTGELFF.

V is TRBV7-6 and J is TRBJ1-1; there is no DNA to check the TCRdb D call of TRBD1. CDR1 and CDR2 from the germline V gene are SGHVS and FNYEAQ. This CDR3 is built from 14 residues. The CDR3 sequence: CASSLWGGNTEAFF.

The V gene is TRBV10-1, the J gene TRBJ2-3; without DNA, the TCRdb call of TRBD2 cannot be checked. Germline CDR1 is WNHNN and CDR2 is SYGVQD (reference sequence). The CDR3 sequence is 16 residues long. The CDR3 loop is CASSGSQREGPDTQYF.

V and J are TRBV5-4 and TRBJ2-6; TCRdb returns TRBD1, unconfirmable since there is no DNA. Looked up from germline, CDR1 is SGHNT and CDR2 is YYREEE (reference sequence). The CDR3 has 17 residues. The CDR3: CASSPGQVRSGANVLTF.

This chain connects TRBV7-9 to TRBJ1-1; absent DNA, TCRdb's TRBD1 call cannot be checked. CDR3 length: 12 residues. From germline, CDR1 is SEHNR and CDR2 FQNEAQ (reference sequence). The CDR3 spells CASSSDRAEAFF.

The genes are TRBV20-1 and TRBJ1-1; TCRdb returns TRBD1, unconfirmable since there is no DNA. CDR3 size: 13 residues. Looked up from germline, CDR1 is DFQATT and CDR2 is SNEGSKA (reference sequence). The chain's CDR3 is CSARDSGKGEAFF.

V usage is TRBV7-2 and J usage is TRBJ2-5. The CDR3 totals 15 residues. Germline lookup yields CDR1 SGHTA and CDR2 FQGNSA. The CDR3 spells CASSLAIYNQETQYF.

The chain has TRBV7-9 and TRBJ2-3; as DNA is missing, the TRBD2 call by TCRdb cannot be tested. This CDR3 is built from 16 residues. Germline values: CDR1 SEHNR, CDR2 FQNEAQ (reference sequence). CDR3: CASSQNGGASTDTQYF.

This chain connects TRBV28 to TRBJ2-7; TCRdb calls TRBD1, which cannot be checked without DNA. Looked up from germline, CDR1 is MDHEN and CDR2 is SYDVKM. The CDR3 loop spans 14 amino acids. CDR3 protein: CASNSDRAHYEQYF.

The chain is built from TRBV20-1 and TRBJ2-5; TCRdb's D gene call, TRBD2, goes unchecked for lack of DNA. This CDR3 comprises 16 residues. Looked up from germline, CDR1 is DFQATT and CDR2 is SNEGSKA (reference sequence). The CDR3 region is CSARAASGGAGETQYF.

The gene calls are TRBV10-3 and TRBJ2-7. The germline gives CDR1 ENHRY, CDR2 SYGVKD. The CDR3 contains 14 residues. CDR3 sequence: CAISESTGSYEQYF.

The V call is TRBV19, the J call TRBJ1-5. Germline V lookup: CDR1 LNHDA, CDR2 SQIVND (reference sequence). CDR3 length equals 13 residues. The CDR3 loop reads CASNGRSNQPQHF.

The rearrangement links TRBV15 to TRBJ1-6; checking the TCRdb D call of TRBD1 is not possible without DNA. Germline loops: CDR1 LNHNV, CDR2 YYDKDF (reference sequence). The CDR3 sequence is 17 residues long. CDR3 protein: CATSRDPPGQSLGSLHF.

The chain couples TRBV20-1 to TRBJ2-2; TCRdb lists TRBD2, though no DNA is available to test this call. Looked up from germline, CDR1 is DFQATT and CDR2 is SNEGSKA (reference sequence). The CDR3 consists of 12 residues. CDR3 in amino acids: CSARRDTGELFF.

This rearrangement joins TRBV28 to TRBJ2-1; TCRdb calls TRBD1, which cannot be checked without DNA. The CDR3 contains 18 residues. The germline V gene encodes CDR1 MDHEN and CDR2 SYDVKM. The CDR3 sequence: CASSHRDRGRSSYNEQFF. Full variable domain (rest looked up from reference TRBV28 and TRBJ2-1): DVKVTQSSRYLVKRTGEKVFLECVQDMDHENMFWYRQDPGLGLRLIYFSYDVKMKEKGDIPEGYSVSREKKERFSLILESASTNQTSMYLCASSHRDRGRSSYNEQFFGPGTRLTVL.

The chain combines TRBV13 with TRBJ1-3; with no DNA, the TCRdb D assignment of TRBD1 cannot be verified. Germline CDR1 is PRHDT and CDR2 is FYEKMQ (reference sequence). This CDR3 comprises 15 residues. The CDR3 loop reads CASSPRDTKGNTIYF.

The CDR3 reads CSARADRSGYTF. V gene TRBV20-1 combines with J gene TRBJ1-2; no DNA is available, so the TRBD1 call from TCRdb remains unchecked. This CDR3 is 12 amino acids long. Germline loops: CDR1 DFQATT, CDR2 SNEGSKA (reference sequence).